The 3 T cell receptor beta chains reported below all come from one sample, sequenced in a study of STAT3 mutations in large granular lymphocyte leukemia. Whole-study findings and limits: In T-cell large granular lymphocyte leukemia, about half of patients showed multiple immunodominant subclonotypes.

Their target antigens are unknown. Measured with immunoSEQ multiplex PCR; TCRdb has only the in-frame clones, and not every one. This table has roughly 10,000 clones, around 90% appearing once. The sample was peripheral blood mononuclear cells. These receptors all come from a man in his 60s with T-cell large granular lymphocyte leukemia. Some clones in this sample may be carry-over from other donors' samples.

This rearrangement joins TRBV4-3 to TRBJ2-2; 9 bases align to TRBD1. V shed 4 bases, J shed 4 bases, and the junction held 4 bases outside the gene matches. The CDR3 is 15 amino acids. The germline CDR1 and CDR2 sequences are LGHNA and YSLEER. This CDR3 reads CASSPGTGITGELFF. CDR3 DNA: TGCGCCAGCAGCCCCGGGACAGGGATCACCGGGGAGCTGTTTTTT.

V usage is TRBV18 and J usage is TRBJ1-1, with TRBD1 identical over 9 bases. CDR1 and CDR2 (germline): KGHSH, LQKENI. The J segment lost 1 base and the V segment lost 4 bases, leaving 4 bases of the junction unmatched. CDR3 length equals 15 residues. This CDR3 is CASSRRTGENTEAFF. Here the CDR3 DNA reads TGTGCCAGCTCACGCCGGACAGGGGAGAACACTGAAGCTTTCTTT.

The chain employs TRBV9 and TRBJ2-7, with D possibly TRBD2 on 5 matching bases. The CDR3 has 14 residues. The ends were cut back, 4 bases at V and 0 bases at J, with 11 bases in the middle. Germline V CDR1 and CDR2: SGDLS, YYNGEE. CDR3 amino acids: CASSRSGLSYEQYF. CDR3 nucleotides: TGTGCCAGCAGCAGGAGCGGCCTCTCCTACGAGCAGTACTTC.